Below are 15 T cell receptor beta chains sequenced from a single sample in a study of CD8 T cells in ankylosing spondylitis (dated 2017 in TCRdb). Study-wide findings and limitations: Blood from ankylosing spondylitis patients appeared to be characterized by a TCR beta motif composed of under ten highly homologous amino acid variants.

Libraries were built with 5' RACE. The sequencer was an Illumina HiSeq 2500. TCRdb trimmed public reads at Q25 via fastp, called clones via MiXCR and kept in-frame beta chains. CDR3 protein duplicates are merged, each entry listing the most common genes and DNA. The sample table lists 350,000 to 550,000 distinct CDR3 sequences, roughly 26% of them with a count of one. Approximately 1% of the sample lies in the top ten. No antigen has been identified for these receptors. Sequenced input: blood, either unsorted or a sorted T cell fraction (not recorded which). Source of these receptors: a male donor with ankylosing spondylitis.

This clonotype was seen a handful of times. This rearrangement joins TRBV12-3 or TRBV12-4 to TRBJ2-1; possible D gene TRBD2, 6 bases. V dropped 5 bases and J dropped 8 bases, with 19 bases sitting between them. The CDR3 contains 15 residues. CDR3 DNA sequence: TGTGCCAGCAGTGTCAGTGGGCCCCCGGGGGATGAGCAGTTCTTC. It specifies CASSVSGPPGDEQFF.

This chain uses TRBV3-1 with TRBJ2-2; 9 nucleotides agree with TRBD1. CDR1 and CDR2 from the germline V gene are LGHDT and YNNKEL (reference sequence). V gave up 4 bases and J gave up 4 bases; unmatched junction bases: 7. The CDR3 loop spans 16 amino acids. The CDR3 DNA is TGTGCCAGCAGCCTGACGGGACAGGGAGGCACCGGGGAGCTGTTTTTT. Its protein product is CASSLTGQGGTGELFF.

This clonotype was seen a few times. This chain joins TRBV6-5 and TRBJ1-1; D perhaps matches TRBD1 (6 bases). The V end lost 2 bases, the J end lost 2 bases, and 9 bases lay between the germline ends. There are 14 residues in the CDR3. Germline CDR1 is MNHEY and CDR2 is SVGAGI. CDR3: CASSYQGRNTEAFF. The CDR3 DNA follows: TGTGCCAGCAGTTACCAGGGGCGAAACACTGAAGCTTTCTTT.

Only a few counts were recorded for this clonotype. The genes are TRBV5-1 and TRBJ2-5; D gene uncertain. Trimming took off 4 bases at V and 4 bases at J, with 11 bases between the two ends. The CDR3 spans 13 residues. CDR1 is SGHRS, CDR2 YFSETQ, per germline. CDR3 nucleotides: TGCGCCAGCAGCCTTAGTCGTATAGAGACCCAGTACTTC. Translating gives CASSLSRIETQYF.

V usage is TRBV2 and J usage is TRBJ2-1; TRBD1 is a possible D gene (6 bases). V gave up 6 bases and J gave up 9 bases, with 15 bases separating them. The CDR3 has 13 residues. CDR1 SNHLY and CDR2 FYNNEI come from the germline V gene. CDR3 amino acids: CASRDDRIGEQFF. The CDR3 region has the DNA TGTGCCAGCAGAGACGACAGGATCGGTGAGCAGTTCTTC.

As DNA, the CDR3 is TGCAGTGCTAAGGGACAGGGTGTTAATTCACCCCTCCACTTT. Its translation: CSAKGQGVNSPLHF. The gene calls are TRBV20-1 and TRBJ1-6, with TRBD1 identical over 9 bases. V lost 4 bases, J lost 6 bases, and 4 bases stayed unmatched. In germline, CDR1 is DFQATT, CDR2 SNEGSKA (reference sequence). There are 14 residues in the CDR3.

The chain carries TRBV3-1 and TRBJ2-1; D is possibly TRBD1 (6 bases). The CDR3 spans 15 residues. Germline V gene data show CDR1 as LGHDT and CDR2 as YNNKEL (reference sequence). V gave up 2 bases and J gave up 6 bases, with 14 bases separating them. DNA for the CDR3: TGTGCCAGCAGCCAAATTTCTACAGGGAGCAATGAGCAGTTCTTC. Translating gives CASSQISTGSNEQFF.

The rearrangement links TRBV27 to TRBJ1-5; TRBD1 matches at 7 bases. The J segment lost 5 bases and the V segment lost 8 bases, leaving 3 bases of the junction unmatched. Germline V gene data show CDR1 as MNHEY and CDR2 as SMNVEV (reference sequence). This CDR3 has 12 amino acids. The CDR3 reads CASGDRDQPQHF. In DNA form, the CDR3 reads TGTGCCAGCGGCGACAGGGATCAGCCCCAGCATTTT.

The chain joins TRBV5-1 to TRBJ1-2; unclear D gene. This CDR3 region has 12 residues. The V end lost 0 bases, the J end lost 6 bases, and 6 bases lay between the germline ends. CDR1 is SGHRS and CDR2 is YFSETQ in the germline V gene. The CDR3 bases are TGCGCCAGCAGCTTGGCGGGCGATGGCTACACCTTC. It specifies CASSLAGDGYTF.

This clonotype has just a few counts. The genes are TRBV6-1 and TRBJ2-1, with 7 bases lining up with TRBD2. V was clipped by 3 bases and J by 2 bases; unmatched bases: 7. The length of the CDR3 is 16 residues. Germline V gene sequence: CDR1 MNHNS, CDR2 SASEGT. The CDR3 sequence: CASSERPGRAYNEQFF. The CDR3 DNA reads as TGTGCCAGCAGTGAGAGGCCGGGGAGGGCCTACAATGAGCAGTTCTTC.

Concerning this clonotype: A much bigger clone sits one base away, suggesting this may be a read error. This sequence joins TRBV12-3 or TRBV12-4 and TRBJ1-1; 7 nucleotides match TRBD1. The CDR3 extends over 18 amino acids. The DNA of the CDR3 is TGTGCCTGCAGTTTACGACAGGGAGCCTCTCAAGGGAACACTGAAGCTTTCTTT. Its protein is CACSLRQGASQGNTEAFF.

The chain links TRBV6-1 to TRBJ2-3; D tentatively fits TRBD1 or TRBD2 (5 bases each). The V gene lost 6 bases and the J gene lost 3 bases, with 16 bases spanning the gap. Germline CDR1 reads MNHNS; CDR2 reads SASEGT. CDR3 length: 15 amino acids. Written as DNA, the CDR3 is TGTGCCAGCAGATCGGGACCTCATATAACAGATACGCAGTATTTT. This translates into CASRSGPHITDTQYF.

The CDR3 protein is CASPFLAYKDSYNSPLHF. Here the CDR3 DNA reads TGTGCCAGCCCCTTTTTGGCTTACAAAGACTCCTATAATTCACCCCTCCACTTT. The chain employs TRBV14 and TRBJ1-6; no reliable D call. The germline CDR1 and CDR2 sequences are SGHDN and FVKESK. There are 18 residues in the CDR3. V gave up 8 bases and J gave up 0 bases, with 20 bases separating them.

This chain joins TRBV12-3 or TRBV12-4 and TRBJ2-5, with D unresolved. This CDR3 is built from 16 residues. V lost 2 bases to trimming and J lost 7 bases, with 20 bases between them. The CDR3, as DNA: TGTGCCAGCAGTTTAAAGGCAGGAGTTTCGGTGGCGACCCAGTACTTC. Its protein product is CASSLKAGVSVATQYF.

This clonotype has a count of ten or more. The V call is TRBV7-2, the J call TRBJ1-5, with D hard to call. There are 15 residues in the CDR3. The V gene lost 0 bases and the J gene lost 5 bases, with 11 bases spanning the gap. Looked up from germline, CDR1 is SGHTA and CDR2 is FQGNSA. CDR3 sequence reads: CASSLAGGPHQPQHF. The CDR3 DNA reads TGTGCCAGCAGCTTAGCTGGTGGGCCGCATCAGCCCCAGCATTTT.